Listed below are T cell receptor beta chains from one sample, sequenced in a study of Graves' ophthalmopathy and Graves' hyperthyroidism. A single record per CDR3 protein comes from TCRdb applying MiXCR to the multiplex PCR reads. The sample consists of about 240,000 distinct CDR3 sequences, around 45% of them appearing once. The material sequenced was peripheral blood. The receptors shown here come from an adult man with Graves' ophthalmopathy. CDR3s include the opening cysteine and the closing phenylalanine or tryptophan. Fields, in order: J gene, clone size, V gene, D gene, CDR3 DNA, CDR3 protein. A D gene is named only where the DNA matches it firmly. The listing skips clone size in some rows; elsewhere it reads once, few, many or a size class.

TRBJ2-5 many TRBV28 NA TGTGCCAGCAGTTCACGGCAGGAGACCCAGTACTTC CASSSRQETQYF
TRBJ2-7 few TRBV20-1 TRBD1 TGCAGTGCTGGAGACAGGGGAGGCGAGCAGTACTTC CSAGDRGGEQYF
TRBJ2-7 NA TRBV10-3 TRBD2 TGTGCCATCAGTTCTGGGAGGGGTCACTACGAGCAGTACTTC CAISSGRGHYEQYF
TRBJ1-5 many TRBV5-1 NA TGCGCCAGCAGCTCACAGGGCGGTCAGCCCCAGCATTTT CASSSQGGQPQHF
TRBJ2-5 NA TRBV20-1 NA TGCAGTGCTAGAGACGGGACCCAACGCGAGACCCAGTACTTC CSARDGTQRETQYF
TRBJ1-4 few TRBV2 TRBD1 TGTGCCAGCAGTGAAGGGGACAGGGATGGGGAAAAACTGTTTTTT CASSEGDRDGEKLFF
TRBJ2-7 NA TRBV19 NA TGTGCCAGCTCCCACGGCGGTGGGTTGGGAATGGCCTCCTACGAGCAGTACTTC CASSHGGGLGMASYEQYF
TRBJ2-5 NA TRBV2 NA TGTGCCAGCGTTGAACACAGTAGCGAGACCCAGTACTTC CASVEHSSETQYF
TRBJ1-3 NA TRBV18 NA TGTGCCAGCTCACCATCGCGAAACTCTGGAAACACCATATATTTT CASSPSRNSGNTIYF
TRBJ2-5 NA TRBV28 TRBD2 TGTGCCAGCAGTTTGCCGGGAGGGGGGGAGACCCAGTACTTC CASSLPGGGETQYF
TRBJ2-2 NA TRBV29-1 TRBD2 TGCAGCGTTCGGACTAGCCGGAGGGGCGGGGAGCTGTTTTTT CSVRTSRRGGELFF
TRBJ1-1 NA TRBV10-3 TRBD1 TGTGCCATCAGTGAAGGGGACAGGCCATCGAACACTGAAGCTTTCTTT CAISEGDRPSNTEAFF
TRBJ1-3 NA TRBV7-9 NA TGTGCCAGCAGCTTAGCGCTCGCAGGCCAGGGAAACACCATATATTTT CASSLALAGQGNTIYF
TRBJ2-2 NA TRBV7-3 TRBD2 TGTGCCAGCAGCTTTAGCGGGGGCTGGGGGACCGGGGAGCTGTTTTTT CASSFSGGWGTGELFF
TRBJ2-7 NA TRBV19 TRBD2 TGTGCCAGTAGTGCACTAGCGGGAGGGCCTAGCGAGCAGTACTTC CASSALAGGPSEQYF
TRBJ1-2 NA TRBV20-1 NA TGCAGTGAGGTTAACTATGGCTACACCTTC CSEVNYGYTF
TRBJ1-5 NA TRBV24-1 NA TGTGCCAGCAGACGACAGAGCAATCAGCCCCAGCATTTT CASRRQSNQPQHF
TRBJ2-1 once TRBV29-1 NA TGCAGCGTTGACGGGGGCAATGAGCAGTTCTTC CSVDGGNEQFF
TRBJ2-7 NA TRBV12-3/TRBV12-4 TRBD1 TGTGCCAGCAGGGGGACAGGGAGTGTGTACGAGCAGTACTTC CASRGTGSVYEQYF